The clone carrying this TCR beta chain has ten or more counts. Its target is unknown. The CDR3 sequence is 15 residues long. The V end was cut by 4 bases, the J end by 1 base, with 13 bases between. Germline V gene lookup returns CDR1 PRHDT and CDR2 FYEKMQ (reference sequence). This sample stems from a study of T cells in Graves' hyperthyroidism and ophthalmopathy. Hyperthyroidism of Graves' type that showed no ophthalmopathy progression within 18 months was stable. Patients were aged 18 to 65, had disease duration under 2 months, and had newly diagnosed hyperthyroidism. The study excluded patients with uncontrolled infection, other autoimmune disease, pregnancy or lactation. Researchers amplified the TCR beta CDR3 regions from RNA transcripts. First-round RT-PCR of the TCR CDR3 relied on the HTBI primer set. Via MiXCR, TCRdb re-called the multiplex PCR reads, giving one row per CDR3 protein. The data contain about 350,000 distinct CDR3 sequences, about 15% of them singletons.

Whole-study results and caveats: Appearing also in blood were most of the thyroid clonotypes expanded above 0.001.

This clonotype originated in a woman aged 25 to 39 with Graves' hyperthyroidism. Sequenced: blood. The genes are TRBV13 and TRBJ1-1; perhaps TRBD1 as D (6 bases). The chain's CDR3 is CASSSNREANTEAFF. In DNA, the CDR3 is TGTGCCAGCAGCTCAAACAGGGAAGCGAACACTGAAGCTTTCTTT.